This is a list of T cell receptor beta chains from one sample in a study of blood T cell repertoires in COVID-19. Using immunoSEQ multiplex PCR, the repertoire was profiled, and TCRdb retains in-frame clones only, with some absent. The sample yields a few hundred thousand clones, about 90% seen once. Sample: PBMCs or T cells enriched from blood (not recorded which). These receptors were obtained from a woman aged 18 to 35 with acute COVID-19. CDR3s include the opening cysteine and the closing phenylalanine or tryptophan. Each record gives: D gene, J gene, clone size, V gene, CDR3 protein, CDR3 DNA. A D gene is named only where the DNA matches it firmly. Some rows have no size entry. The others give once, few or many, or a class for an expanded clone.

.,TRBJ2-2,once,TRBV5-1,CASSLGQSNTGELFF,TGCGCCAGCAGCTTGGGACAGTCGAACACCGGGGAGCTGTTTTTT
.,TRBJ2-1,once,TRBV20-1,CSAIDWDEQFF,TGCAGTGCCATCGACTGGGATGAGCAGTTCTTC
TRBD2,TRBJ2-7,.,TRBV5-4,CASSFGLAGSYEQYF,TGTGCCAGCAGCTTCGGGCTAGCGGGATCCTACGAGCAGTACTTC
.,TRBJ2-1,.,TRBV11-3,CASSLWPNGVSGNEQFF,TGTGCCAGCAGCTTATGGCCTAACGGAGTTAGCGGCAATGAGCAGTTCTTC
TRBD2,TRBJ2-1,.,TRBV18,CASSPPGGGSYNEQFF,TGTGCCAGCTCACCACCGGGGGGAGGGTCCTACAATGAGCAGTTCTTC
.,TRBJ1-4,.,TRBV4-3,CASSRLTGTNEKLFF,TGCGCCAGCAGCCGATTGACAGGCACTAATGAAAAACTGTTTTTT
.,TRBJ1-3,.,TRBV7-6,CASSPSPGGASSGNTIYF,TGTGCCAGCAGCCCCTCCCCGGGTGGGGCAAGCTCTGGAAACACCATATATTTT
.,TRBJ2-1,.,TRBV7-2,CASSLDSSYNEQFF,TGTGCCAGCAGCTTAGACTCCTCCTACAATGAGCAGTTCTTC
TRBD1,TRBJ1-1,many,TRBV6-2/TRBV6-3,CASSYAKKDRTKGNTEAFF,TGTGCCAGCAGTTACGCTAAGAAGGACAGGACCAAGGGGAACACTGAAGCTTTCTTT
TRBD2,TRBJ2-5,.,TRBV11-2,CASSPTSGGILETQYF,TGTGCCAGCAGCCCGACCAGCGGGGGGATCTTGGAGACCCAGTACTTC
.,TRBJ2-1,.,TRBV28,CASRETGNNEQFF,TGTGCCAGCAGGGAAACAGGAAACAATGAGCAGTTCTTC
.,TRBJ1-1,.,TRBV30,CAWRQTNTEAFF,TGTGCCTGGCGACAGACTAACACTGAAGCTTTCTTT
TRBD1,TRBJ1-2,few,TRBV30,CAWSVIGYSGTGFYGYTF,TGTGCCTGGAGTGTAATTGGGTATTCCGGGACAGGGTTTTATGGCTACACCTTC
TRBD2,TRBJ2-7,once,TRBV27,CASSLAGGGEQYF,TGTGCCAGCAGTCTAGCGGGAGGGGGCGAGCAGTACTTC
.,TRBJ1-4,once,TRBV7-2,CASSLNGGFGEKLFF,TGTGCCAGCAGCTTAAATGGGGGGTTCGGTGAAAAACTGTTTTTT
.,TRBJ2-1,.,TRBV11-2,CASSLIASYNEQFF,TGTGCCAGCAGCTTAATAGCGTCCTACAATGAGCAGTTCTTC
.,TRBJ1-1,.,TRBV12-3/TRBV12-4,CASSLRGTEAFF,TGTGCCAGCAGCCTAAGGGGCACTGAAGCTTTCTTT
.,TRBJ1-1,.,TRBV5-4,CASSLQGMYTEAFF,TGTGCCAGCAGCTTGCAGGGGATGTACACTGAAGCTTTCTTT
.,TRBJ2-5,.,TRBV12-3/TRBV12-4,CASSQKETQYF,TGTGCCAGCAGCCAGAAAGAGACCCAGTACTTC
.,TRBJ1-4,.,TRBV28,CASSSPTGTHGLFF,TGTGCCAGCAGTTCCCCTACAGGGACCCACGGACTGTTTTTT
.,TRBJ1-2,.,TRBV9,CASRQGNYGYTF,TGTGCCAGCAGACAGGGTAACTATGGCTACACCTTC
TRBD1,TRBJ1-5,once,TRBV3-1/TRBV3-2,CASSPSSDRARNQPQHF,TGTGCCAGCAGCCCCTCTTCGGACAGGGCTCGCAATCAGCCCCAGCATTTT
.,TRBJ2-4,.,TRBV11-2,CASSQTSAYRPEAKNIQYF,TGTGCCAGCAGCCAGACCTCAGCCTACAGGCCGGAGGCCAAAAACATTCAGTACTTC
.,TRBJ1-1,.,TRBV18,CASSPSVGIVGGTEAFF,TGTGCCAGCTCACCATCAGTCGGGATCGTGGGGGGCACTGAAGCTTTCTTT
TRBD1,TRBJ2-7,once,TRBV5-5,CASSLAGQGSEQYF,TGTGCCAGCAGCTTGGCGGGACAGGGAAGCGAGCAGTACTTC
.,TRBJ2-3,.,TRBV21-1,CASSKGLAGVGSTDTQYF,TGTGCCAGCAGCAAAGGGTTAGCGGGAGTAGGGTCCACAGATACGCAGTATTTT
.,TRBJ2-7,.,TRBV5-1,CASSLAQSYEQYF,TGCGCCAGCAGCTTGGCGCAGTCCTACGAGCAGTACTTC
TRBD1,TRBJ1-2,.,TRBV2,CARGPGQGASYGYTF,TGTGCCAGGGGACCGGGACAGGGGGCAAGCTATGGCTACACCTTC
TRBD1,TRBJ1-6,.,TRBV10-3,CAISPQQGGDNSPLHF,TGTGCCATCAGTCCACAGCAGGGGGGCGATAATTCACCCCTCCACTTT
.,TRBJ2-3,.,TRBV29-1,CSVFGGPSTDTQYF,TGCAGCGTTTTTGGAGGACCTAGCACAGATACGCAGTATTTT
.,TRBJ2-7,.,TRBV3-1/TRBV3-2,CASSQGPLISDF,TGTGCCAGCAGCCAAGGGCCGCTGATCTCCGACTTC
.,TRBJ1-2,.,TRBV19,CASSIEPARGSYGYTF,TGTGCCAGTAGTATTGAGCCGGCTCGCGGGTCCTATGGCTACACCTTC
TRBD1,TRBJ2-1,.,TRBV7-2,CASSLATGVNEQFF,TGTGCCAGCAGCTTAGCGACAGGGGTCAATGAGCAGTTCTTC
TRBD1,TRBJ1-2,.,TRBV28,CASSSIGTGSGYGYTF,TGTGCCAGCAGTTCCATAGGGACAGGGTCGGGCTATGGCTACACCTTC
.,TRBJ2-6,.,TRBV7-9,CASSRTGSSGANVLTF,TGTGCCAGCAGCCGTACAGGGTCCTCTGGGGCCAACGTCCTGACTTTC
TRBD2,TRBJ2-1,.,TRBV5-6,CASSEGTRYNEQFF,TGTGCCAGCAGCGAAGGGACTAGGTACAATGAGCAGTTCTTC
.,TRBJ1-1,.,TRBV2,CASNAQGVGTEAFF,TGTGCCAGCAATGCACAGGGAGTGGGCACTGAAGCTTTCTTT
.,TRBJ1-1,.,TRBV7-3,CASSLTPTYRDETEAFF,TGTGCCAGCAGCTTAACGCCCACCTACAGGGATGAGACTGAAGCTTTCTTT
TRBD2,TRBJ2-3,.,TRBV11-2,CASTDLRRGRTDTQYF,TGTGCCAGCACCGACCTTAGGCGCGGGAGAACAGATACGCAGTATTTT
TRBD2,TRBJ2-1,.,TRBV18,CASSYTSGKNEQFF,TGTGCCAGCTCATATACTAGCGGGAAAAATGAGCAGTTCTTC
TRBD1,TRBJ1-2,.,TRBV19,CASSIVQTGVYGYTF,TGTGCCAGTAGTATCGTCCAGACAGGGGTATATGGCTACACCTTC
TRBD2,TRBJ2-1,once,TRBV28,CASSPGLDLNEQFF,TGTGCCAGCAGTCCCGGACTAGACCTGAATGAGCAGTTCTTC
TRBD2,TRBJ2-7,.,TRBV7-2,CASSLVVLAGRAYEQYF,TGTGCCAGCAGCTTAGTGGTACTAGCGGGCCGCGCCTACGAGCAGTACTTC
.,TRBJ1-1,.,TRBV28,CASSSRGYTEAFF,TGTGCCAGCAGTAGCAGGGGCTACACTGAAGCTTTCTTT
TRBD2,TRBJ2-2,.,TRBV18,CASSALASNTGELFF,TGTGCCAGCTCAGCACTAGCGTCGAACACCGGGGAGCTGTTTTTT
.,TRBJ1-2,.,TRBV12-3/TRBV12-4,CASNPGLTYGYTF,TGTGCCAGCAACCCAGGACTTACCTATGGCTACACCTTC
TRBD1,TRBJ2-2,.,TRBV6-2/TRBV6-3,CASSTRDRNTGELFF,TGTGCCAGCAGTACCCGGGACAGGAACACCGGGGAGCTGTTTTTT
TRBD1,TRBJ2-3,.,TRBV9,CASSSRDRDPDTQYF,TGTGCCAGCAGCAGCCGGGACAGGGATCCAGATACGCAGTATTTT
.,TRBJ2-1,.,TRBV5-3,CARSYRPNSSYNEQFF,TGTGCCAGAAGCTACCGACCGAACAGCTCCTACAATGAGCAGTTCTTC
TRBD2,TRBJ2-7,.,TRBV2,CASSDSGLRSYEQYF,TGTGCCAGCAGTGATAGCGGGCTCCGCTCCTACGAGCAGTACTTC
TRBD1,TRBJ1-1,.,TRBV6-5,CASRRDRGNTEAFF,TGTGCCAGCAGACGGGACAGGGGGAACACTGAAGCTTTCTTT
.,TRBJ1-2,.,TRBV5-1,CASSQKSQGRMNYGYTF,TGCGCCAGCAGCCAAAAGTCACAGGGAAGGATGAACTATGGCTACACCTTC